This entry lists 7 T cell receptor beta chains sequenced from one sample in a study of T cells after posttransplantation cyclophosphamide. The protocol was immunoSEQ multiplex PCR, while the TCRdb copy is restricted to in-frame clones and leaves out a portion. The table records some 4,200 clones, roughly four fifths of them present only once. Cyclophosphamide on days +3 and +4 followed busulfan-fludarabine conditioning and a marrow graft. This material consisted of PBMCs, taken after allogeneic stem cell transplant with posttransplant cyclophosphamide. Receptors were obtained from a male patient aged 35-55 years who received an allogeneic stem cell transplant from a related donor, was CMV-positive, and had acute and chronic GVHD. Some of the T cells might come from the graft donor.

CDR3 protein: CASSHSGLAGLGDEQFF. CDR3 in DNA: TGCGCCAGCAGCCATTCTGGACTAGCGGGATTGGGGGATGAGCAGTTCTTC. The chain joins TRBV4-1 to TRBJ2-1; 12 nucleotides match TRBD2. Germline V gene lookup returns CDR1 MGHRA and CDR2 YSYEKL. There are 17 residues in the CDR3. J was trimmed by 8 bases and V by 3 bases; bases with no gene match: 11.

The rearrangement links TRBV10-3 to TRBJ1-1, with D possibly being TRBD1 (5 bases). The CDR3 has 13 amino acids. The germline V gene encodes CDR1 ENHRY and CDR2 SYGVKD. V was shortened by 5 bases and J by 7 bases, with 14 bases between the two germline ends. This CDR3 is CAISLGGGSEAFF. The CDR3 DNA reads as TGTGCCATCAGTCTCGGGGGTGGTAGTGAAGCTTTCTTT.

The CDR3 reads CASSEGTGHGYTF. As DNA, the CDR3 is TGTGCCAGCAGTGAGGGGACAGGGCATGGCTACACCTTC. The J gene is TRBJ1-2, the V gene TRBV6-1; 9 bases agree with TRBD1. Unmatched junction bases numbered 2, after V lost 3 bases and J lost 6 bases. This CDR3 has 13 amino acids. CDR1 is MNHNS, CDR2 SASEGT, per germline.

This chain uses TRBV7-9 with TRBJ1-1; D is undetermined. V was pared by 8 bases and J by 6 bases, with 13 bases between. Germline-derived CDR1 and CDR2 are SEHNR and FQNEAQ (reference sequence). This CDR3 region has 12 residues. This CDR3 is CASVAENAEAFF. The DNA for the CDR3 is TGTGCCAGCGTCGCGGAAAATGCTGAAGCTTTCTTT.

This chain joins TRBV7-9 and TRBJ1-4; D remains unclear. The CDR3 totals 12 residues. V lost 3 bases to trimming and J lost 10 bases, with 9 bases between them. Germline V gives CDR1 SEHNR, CDR2 FQNEAQ (reference sequence). The CDR3 loop reads CASSFQRGKLFF. The CDR3 DNA is TGTGCCAGCAGCTTCCAGAGAGGAAAACTGTTTTTT.

J is TRBJ1-4 and V is TRBV29-1; TRBD1 is a possible D gene (5 bases). There are 12 residues in the CDR3. From germline, CDR1 is SQVTM and CDR2 ANQGSEA. The V end lost 8 bases, the J end lost 1 base, and 8 bases lay between the germline ends. The CDR3, as DNA: TGCAGCACCCAGGGAACTAATGAAAAACTGTTTTTT. It translates to CSTQGTNEKLFF.

The J gene is TRBJ1-1, the V gene TRBV4-1; possibly TRBD1 for D (6 bases). CDR3 size: 14 residues. V was cut by 6 bases and J by 5 bases, with 16 bases left in between. The germline V gene has CDR1 MGHRA and CDR2 YSYEKL. Written as DNA, the CDR3 is TGCGCCAGCAGAAGAGGGGGAGTCCAGACTGAAGCTTTCTTT. Amino acid sequence: CASRRGGVQTEAFF.